This entry features one TCR beta chain sequence. Its cognate antigen is unknown. Germline V gene data show CDR1 as DFQATT and CDR2 as SNEGSKA (reference sequence). V lost 5 bases and J 0 bases, leaving 10 bases between the germline ends. This CDR3 has 13 amino acids. The study sequenced cultured CD4+ T cell DNA using the Oncomine TCR Beta short-read assay. In TCRdb, the PCR reads were re-called with MiXCR into one record per CDR3 protein. In the table there are around 26,000 distinct CDR3 sequences, roughly 40% of which are singletons. Treatment: approximately 9-day PBMC culture with coronavirus spike peptide pools or control peptides (ViraFEST assay). The data originate from a study of vaccination and CD4 T cells after COVID-19.

The TCR sequence derives from a human donor who had recovered from COVID-19. The V call is TRBV20-1, the J call TRBJ2-5, with a tentative D call TRBD1 (5 bases). Material for sequencing was CD4+ T cells from blood, cultured in vitro. CDR3 bases: TGCAGTGCTTCCAGGGTGAACCAAGAGACCCAGTACTTC. It yields the protein CSASRVNQETQYF.